The T cell receptor (beta chain) under discussion was sequenced for a study of T cells in Graves' hyperthyroidism and ophthalmopathy (dated by TCRdb to the late 2010s). At the level of the whole study: Peripheral blood was collected at initial diagnosis, before any treatment. To identify TCR V-J signatures that set the groups apart, the researchers used a discovery cohort of 90 to 100 patients, made up of around 40 with Graves' ophthalmopathy and some 58 with stable Graves' hyperthyroidism. Prospective prediction of ophthalmopathy was tested in an independent validation cohort consisting of 18 hyperthyroidism patients and approximately 16 patients who later progressed to ophthalmopathy. The 90 or so discovery patients were randomly split 7:3 into training and test sets. The study also compared thyroid tissue and blood T-cell repertoires from 6 or 7 Graves' hyperthyroidism patients. Once sampling was done, hyperthyroidism patients were given methimazole at a starting dose of 30 mg daily, whereas ophthalmopathy patients were given high-dose intravenous methylprednisolone. According to the paper, TCR Vbeta CDR3 sequencing was carried out on 135 peripheral blood samples, which came from under 50 ophthalmopathy, under 80 hyperthyroidism and some 17 progressor patients. Study-wide findings and limitations: Ophthalmopathy was separated from stable hyperthyroidism by a 13 V-J signature model, with approximately 90% sensitivity and 81% to 82% specificity obtained in cross-validation and 80%/75% obtained in testing. During validation, the model predicted progression to ophthalmopathy a median of around six months ahead of onset, with roughly 65% sensitivity and 72.22% specificity. Blood samples also contained most of the expanded thyroid clonotypes (frequency above 0.001), which suggests that blood repertoires may reflect thyroid immune responses. Sample size was not statistically predetermined, and investigators were not blinded to group allocation.

A patient counted as having stable Graves' hyperthyroidism if no progression to ophthalmopathy occurred over 18 months of follow-up. The hyperthyroidism patients were between 18 and 65 years old and newly diagnosed, with a disease duration of less than 2 months. Any patient with an uncontrolled infection, another autoimmune disease, pregnancy or lactation was excluded. Diagnoses were established on the basis of clinical symptoms, serum thyroxine and TRAb, thyroid ultrasound, and orbital computed tomography. PBMCs were separated from under 11 ml of fresh peripheral blood using Ficoll-Paque density gradient centrifugation. Trizol reagent was used to extract total RNA, and RNA quality was then checked on an Agilent 2100 Bioanalyzer. Amplification of TCR beta CDR3 regions was carried out from RNA transcripts. The first round of RT-PCR for the TCR CDR3 was performed with the HTBI primer set and the Qiagen OneStep RT-PCR kit. A second multiplex PCR round built the libraries, followed by size selection and purification. Sequencing of the libraries was done on an Illumina HiSeq2000 using paired-end 100 bp reads. Concerning the study's data processing: SOAPnuke was used to process the raw data, removing reads that contained adapters or uncalled bases, had a mean Phred below 15, or lacked an exact match to the constant primer or identifier. High-quality paired reads were merged using COPE v1.2.5, and each unique nucleotide sequence was defined as a clonotype. MiTCR v1.1 was used to align clonotypes to the IMGT TRBV, TRBD and TRBJ reference segments. The analysis was restricted to V-J combinations with a frequency above 0.0001, which together covered 99% to 99.2% of the repertoires. The TCS score was defined as F50 (clonal expansion) divided by E x V (chaos), with BLOSUM62-based TCRdist calculated between CDR3 peptides within each V-J. Welch's t-statistics and random forest reduced around 510 V-J features to 13, which were used in a naive Bayes classifier (R e1071). TCRdb applied fastp at Q25 and MiXCR to the public reads, then kept only in-frame beta chains. CDR3 protein sequences are deduplicated, and each keeps its most common genes and DNA. Clone size and V and J calls follow TCRdb, not the original study. This sample lists approximately 300,000 distinct CDR3 sequences; around a sixth were detected once. In total, the top ten clones hold around 34% of the sample.

CDR1 and CDR2, looked up from the germline V gene, are MNHNS and SASEGT. The CDR3 goes from the cysteine to the phenylalanine over 13 residues. CDR3 DNA is the only sequence kept; it has 39 bases, read in frame from the first base. V loses 8 bases, J loses 6 bases, and the germline ends lie 16 bases apart. This clonotype has ten or more counts. Its antigen remains unidentified. Base quality data are lacking; no much larger clone is found one base away. Sequencing used blood. The chain was built from TRBV6-1 and TRBJ1-1; 6 matching bases give a weak D call of TRBD1. The TCR was taken from a man aged 25 to 45 with Graves' hyperthyroidism. Read as DNA, the sequence is TGTGCCAGCGGCCCCCAGGGGCTACCTGAAGCTTTCTTT. It specifies CASGPQGLPEAFF.